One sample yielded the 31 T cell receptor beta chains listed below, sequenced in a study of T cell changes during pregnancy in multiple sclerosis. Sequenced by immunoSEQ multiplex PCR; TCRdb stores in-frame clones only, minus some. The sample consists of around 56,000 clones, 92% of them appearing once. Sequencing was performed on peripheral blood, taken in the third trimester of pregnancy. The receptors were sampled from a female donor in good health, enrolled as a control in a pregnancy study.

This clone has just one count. The CDR3 nucleotides are TGTGCCAGCAGCACAGGGGTGCCCTATGGCTACACCTTC. It translates to CASSTGVPYGYTF. The V call is TRBV5-6, the J call TRBJ1-2, with TRBD1 matching over 7 bases. This CDR3 is 13 amino acids long. The V segment lost 4 bases and the J segment 4 bases; nucleotides outside the gene matches: 4. The germline V gene encodes CDR1 SGHDT and CDR2 YYEEEE. The whole variable domain, filled in from reference TRBV5-6 and TRBJ1-2, reads DAGVTQSPTHLIKTRGQQVTLRCSPKSGHDTVSWYQQALGQGPQFIFQYYEEEERQRGNFPDRFSGHQFPNYSSELNVNALLLGDSALYLCASSTGVPYGYTFGSGTRLTVV.

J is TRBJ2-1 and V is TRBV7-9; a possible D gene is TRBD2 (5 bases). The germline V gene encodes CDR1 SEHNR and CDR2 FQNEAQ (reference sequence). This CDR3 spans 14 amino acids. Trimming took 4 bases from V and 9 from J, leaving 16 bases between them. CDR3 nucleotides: TGTGCCAGCAGCTCTGTAGTTAGCGAGAGTGAGCAGTTCTTC. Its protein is CASSSVVSESEQFF.

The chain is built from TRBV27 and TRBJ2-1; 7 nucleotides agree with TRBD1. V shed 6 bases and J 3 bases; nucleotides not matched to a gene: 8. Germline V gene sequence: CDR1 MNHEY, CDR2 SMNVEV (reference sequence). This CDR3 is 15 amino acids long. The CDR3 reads CASRTGQVFYNEQFF. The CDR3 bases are TGTGCCAGCAGGACTGGACAGGTTTTCTACAATGAGCAGTTCTTC.

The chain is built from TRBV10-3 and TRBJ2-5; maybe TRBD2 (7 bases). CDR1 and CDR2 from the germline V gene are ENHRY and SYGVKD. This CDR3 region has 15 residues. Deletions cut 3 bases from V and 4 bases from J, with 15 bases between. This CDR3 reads CAISDRGGAGETQYF. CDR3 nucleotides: TGTGCCATCAGTGACCGAGGGGGGGCCGGAGAGACCCAGTACTTC.

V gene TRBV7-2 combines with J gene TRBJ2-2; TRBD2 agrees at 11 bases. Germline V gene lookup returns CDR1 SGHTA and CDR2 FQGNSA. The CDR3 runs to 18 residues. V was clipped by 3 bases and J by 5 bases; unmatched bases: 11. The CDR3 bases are TGTGCCAGCAGCTTTTTTAGCGGGGGGGCTAAGGTTACCGGGGAGCTGTTTTTT. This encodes CASSFFSGGAKVTGELFF.

CDR3 DNA: TGTGCCAGCAGTTATTGGGACAGGGACGACGAGCAGTACTTC. Translation: CASSYWDRDDEQYF. The chain uses TRBV6-1 and TRBJ2-7; 9 bases match TRBD1. CDR1 and CDR2 from the germline V gene are MNHNS and SASEGT. The CDR3 runs 14 residues. The V gene end was trimmed by 5 bases and the J gene end by 5 bases; junction bases not matched to a gene: 7.

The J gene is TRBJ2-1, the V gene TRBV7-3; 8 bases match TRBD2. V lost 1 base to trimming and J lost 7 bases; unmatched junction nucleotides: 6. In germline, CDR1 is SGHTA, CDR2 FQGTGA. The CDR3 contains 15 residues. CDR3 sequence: CASSLSRAGVNEQFF. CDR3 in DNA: TGTGCCAGCAGCTTAAGTCGAGCGGGAGTAAATGAGCAGTTCTTC. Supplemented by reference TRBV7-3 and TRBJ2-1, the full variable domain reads GAGVSQTPSNKVTEKGKYVELRCDPISGHTALYWYRQSLGQGPEFLIYFQGTGAADDSGLPNDRFFAVRPEGSVSTLKIQRTERGDSAVYLCASSLSRAGVNEQFFGPGTRLTVL.

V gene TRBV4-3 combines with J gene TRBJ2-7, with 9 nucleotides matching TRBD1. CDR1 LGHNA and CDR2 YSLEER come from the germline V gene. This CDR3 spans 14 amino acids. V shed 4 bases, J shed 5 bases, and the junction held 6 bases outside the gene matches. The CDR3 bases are TGCGCCAGCAGCCTGGGACAGGGTGATGACGAGCAGTACTTC. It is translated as CASSLGQGDDEQYF.

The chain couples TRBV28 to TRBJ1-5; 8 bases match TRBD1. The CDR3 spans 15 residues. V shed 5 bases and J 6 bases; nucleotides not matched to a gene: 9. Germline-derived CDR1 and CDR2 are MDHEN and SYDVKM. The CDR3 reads CASSSGQGNLQPQHF. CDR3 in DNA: TGTGCCAGCAGTAGTGGACAGGGAAATCTTCAGCCCCAGCATTTT.

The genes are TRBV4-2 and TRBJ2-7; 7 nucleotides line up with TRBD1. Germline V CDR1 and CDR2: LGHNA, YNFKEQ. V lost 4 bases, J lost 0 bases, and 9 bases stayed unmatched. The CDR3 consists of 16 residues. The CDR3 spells CASSPLGGQDSYEQYF. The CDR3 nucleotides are TGTGCCAGCAGCCCGTTGGGCGGACAGGACTCCTACGAGCAGTACTTC.

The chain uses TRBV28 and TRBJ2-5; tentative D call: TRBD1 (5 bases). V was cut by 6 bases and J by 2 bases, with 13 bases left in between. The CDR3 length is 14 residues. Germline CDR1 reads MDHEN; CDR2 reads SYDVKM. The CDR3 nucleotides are TGTGCCAGCAGCCAGAGGACACGGCAAGAGACCCAGTACTTC. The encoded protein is CASSQRTRQETQYF.

CDR3 protein: CASSYSGTGHGYTF. The CDR3 DNA follows: TGTGCCAGCAGTTACTCCGGGACAGGGCATGGCTACACCTTC. The chain is built from TRBV6-6 and TRBJ1-2; 9 nucleotides align to TRBD1. The CDR3 loop spans 14 amino acids. CDR1 and CDR2 (germline): MNHNY, SVGAGI (reference sequence). The trim removed 0 bases at V and 6 bases at J, leaving 2 bases unmatched.

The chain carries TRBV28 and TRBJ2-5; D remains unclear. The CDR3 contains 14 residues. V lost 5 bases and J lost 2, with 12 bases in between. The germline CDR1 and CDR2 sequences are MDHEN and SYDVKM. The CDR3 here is CASSPRHPQETQYF. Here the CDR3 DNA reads TGTGCCAGCAGTCCCAGGCACCCGCAAGAGACCCAGTACTTC.

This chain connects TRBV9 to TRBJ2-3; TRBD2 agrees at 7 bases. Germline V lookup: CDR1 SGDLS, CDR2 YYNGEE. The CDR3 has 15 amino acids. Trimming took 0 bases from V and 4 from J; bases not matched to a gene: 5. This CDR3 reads CASSVDWAGADTQYF. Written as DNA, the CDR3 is TGTGCCAGCAGCGTAGATTGGGCGGGAGCAGATACGCAGTATTTT. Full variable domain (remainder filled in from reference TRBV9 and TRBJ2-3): DSGVTQTPKHLITATGQRVTLRCSPRSGDLSVYWYQQSLDQGLQFLIQYYNGEERAKGNILERFSAQQFPDLHSELNLSSLELGDSALYFCASSVDWAGADTQYFGPGTRLTVL.

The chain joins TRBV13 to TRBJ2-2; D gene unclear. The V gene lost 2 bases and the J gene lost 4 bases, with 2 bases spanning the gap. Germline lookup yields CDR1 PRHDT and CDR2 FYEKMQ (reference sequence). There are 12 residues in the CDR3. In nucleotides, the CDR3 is TGTGCCAGCAGCTTACTCACCGGGGAGCTGTTTTTT. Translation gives CASSLLTGELFF.

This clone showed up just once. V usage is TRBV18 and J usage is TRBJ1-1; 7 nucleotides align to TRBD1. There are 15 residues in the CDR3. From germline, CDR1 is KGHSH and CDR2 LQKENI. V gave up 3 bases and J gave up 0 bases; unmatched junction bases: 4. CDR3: CASSPEGAMNTEAFF. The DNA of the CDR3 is TGTGCCAGCTCACCCGAGGGGGCTATGAACACTGAAGCTTTCTTT.

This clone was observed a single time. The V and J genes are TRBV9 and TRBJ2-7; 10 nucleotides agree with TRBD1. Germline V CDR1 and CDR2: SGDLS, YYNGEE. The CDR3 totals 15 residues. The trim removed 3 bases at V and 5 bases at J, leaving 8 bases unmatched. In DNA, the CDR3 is TGTGCCAGCAGCGATCCCGACAGGGGGCCCCACGAGCAGTACTTC. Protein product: CASSDPDRGPHEQYF.

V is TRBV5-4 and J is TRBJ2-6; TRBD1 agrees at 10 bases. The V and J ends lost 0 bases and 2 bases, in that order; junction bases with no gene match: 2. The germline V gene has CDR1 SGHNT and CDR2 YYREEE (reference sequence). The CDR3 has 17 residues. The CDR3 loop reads CASSLAGQGPGANVLTF. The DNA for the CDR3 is TGTGCCAGCAGCTTGGCGGGACAGGGGCCTGGGGCCAACGTCCTGACTTTC.

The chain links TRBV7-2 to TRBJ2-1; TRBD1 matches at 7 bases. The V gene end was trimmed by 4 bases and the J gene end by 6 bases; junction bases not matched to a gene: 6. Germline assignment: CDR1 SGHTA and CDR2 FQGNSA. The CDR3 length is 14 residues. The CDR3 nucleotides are TGTGCCAGCAGCTCTCGGGACAGACCCAATGAGCAGTTCTTC. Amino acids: CASSSRDRPNEQFF.

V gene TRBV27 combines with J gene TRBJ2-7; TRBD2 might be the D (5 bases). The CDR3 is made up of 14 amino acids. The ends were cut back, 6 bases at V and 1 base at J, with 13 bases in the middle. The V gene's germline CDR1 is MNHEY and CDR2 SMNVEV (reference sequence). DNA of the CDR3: TGTGCCAGCAGCACCGGGAAAGGATCCTACGAGCAGTACTTC. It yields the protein CASSTGKGSYEQYF.

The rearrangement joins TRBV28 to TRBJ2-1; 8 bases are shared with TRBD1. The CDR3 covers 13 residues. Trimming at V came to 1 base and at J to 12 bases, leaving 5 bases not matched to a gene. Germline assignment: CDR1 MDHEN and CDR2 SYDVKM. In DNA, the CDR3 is TGTGCCAGCAGTTTATCCGCGACAGGGGTGCAGTTCTTC. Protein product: CASSLSATGVQFF.

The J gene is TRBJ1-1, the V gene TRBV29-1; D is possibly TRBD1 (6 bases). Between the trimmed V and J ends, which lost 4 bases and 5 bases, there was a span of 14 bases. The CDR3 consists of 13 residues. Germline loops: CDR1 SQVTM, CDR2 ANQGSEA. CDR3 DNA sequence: TGCAGCGTTGGATTCGGGGGGCATACTGAAGCTTTCTTT. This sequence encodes CSVGFGGHTEAFF.

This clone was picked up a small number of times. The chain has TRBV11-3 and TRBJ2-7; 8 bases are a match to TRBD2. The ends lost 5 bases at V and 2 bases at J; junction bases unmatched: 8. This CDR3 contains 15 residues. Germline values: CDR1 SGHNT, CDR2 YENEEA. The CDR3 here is CASSDMGGRPYEQYF. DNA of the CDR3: TGTGCCAGCAGCGACATGGGCGGGAGGCCCTACGAGCAGTACTTC.

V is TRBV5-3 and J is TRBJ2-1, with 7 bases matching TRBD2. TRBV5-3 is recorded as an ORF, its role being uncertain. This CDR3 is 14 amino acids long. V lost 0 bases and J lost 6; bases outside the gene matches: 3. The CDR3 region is CARSLEGGSNEQFF. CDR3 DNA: TGTGCCAGAAGCTTGGAGGGAGGGTCCAATGAGCAGTTCTTC.

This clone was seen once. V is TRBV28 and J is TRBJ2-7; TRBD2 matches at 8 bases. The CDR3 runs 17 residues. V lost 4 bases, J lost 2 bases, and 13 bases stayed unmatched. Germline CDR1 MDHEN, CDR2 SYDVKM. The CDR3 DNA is TGTGCCAGCAGTTATACAAGCGGGGGCATAGTCCCCTACGAGCAGTACTTC. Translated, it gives CASSYTSGGIVPYEQYF.

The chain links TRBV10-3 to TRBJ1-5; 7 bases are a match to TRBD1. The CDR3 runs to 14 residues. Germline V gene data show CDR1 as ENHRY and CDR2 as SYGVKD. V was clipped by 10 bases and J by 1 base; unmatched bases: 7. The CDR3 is CATQSGGSNQPQHF. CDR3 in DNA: TGTGCCACCCAATCAGGGGGAAGCAATCAGCCCCAGCATTTT.

The CDR3 reads CASSTRTGGFYNEQFF. The CDR3 coding sequence is TGTGCCAGCAGCACCCGGACAGGGGGCTTCTACAATGAGCAGTTCTTC. J is TRBJ2-1 and V is TRBV7-9; 11 bases align to TRBD1. This CDR3 comprises 16 residues. V lost 5 bases to trimming and J lost 3 bases; unmatched junction nucleotides: 6. Germline lookup yields CDR1 SEHNR and CDR2 FQNEAQ (reference sequence).

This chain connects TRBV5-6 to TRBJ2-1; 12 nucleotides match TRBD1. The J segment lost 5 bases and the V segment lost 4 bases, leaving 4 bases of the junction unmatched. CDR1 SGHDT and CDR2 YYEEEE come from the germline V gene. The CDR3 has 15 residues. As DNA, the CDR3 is TGTGCCAGCAGCCCGGGACAGGGGGCGCACAATGAGCAGTTCTTC. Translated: CASSPGQGAHNEQFF.

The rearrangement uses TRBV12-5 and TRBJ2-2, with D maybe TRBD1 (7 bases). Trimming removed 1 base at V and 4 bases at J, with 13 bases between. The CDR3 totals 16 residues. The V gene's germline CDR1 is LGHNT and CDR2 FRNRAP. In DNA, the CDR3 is TGTGCTAGTGGTTTGGCAGCAGGGGGGCCCACCGGGGAGCTGTTTTTT. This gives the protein CASGLAAGGPTGELFF.

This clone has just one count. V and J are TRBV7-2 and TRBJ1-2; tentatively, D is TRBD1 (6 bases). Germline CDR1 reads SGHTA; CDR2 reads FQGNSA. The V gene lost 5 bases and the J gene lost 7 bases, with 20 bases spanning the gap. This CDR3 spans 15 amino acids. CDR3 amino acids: CASSLTGPANGGYTF. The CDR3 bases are TGTGCCAGCAGCCTTACAGGGCCGGCGAACGGTGGCTACACCTTC. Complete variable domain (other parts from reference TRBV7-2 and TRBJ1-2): GAGVSQSPSNKVTEKGKDVELRCDPISGHTALYWYRQSLGQGLEFLIYFQGNSAPDKSGLPSDRFSAERTGGSVSTLTIQRTQQEDSAVYLCASSLTGPANGGYTFGSGTRLTVV.

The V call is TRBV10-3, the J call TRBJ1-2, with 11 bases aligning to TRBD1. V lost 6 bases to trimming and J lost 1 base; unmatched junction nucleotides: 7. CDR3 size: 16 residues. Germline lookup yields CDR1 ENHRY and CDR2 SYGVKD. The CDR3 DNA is TGTGCCATCAGCGGGACAGGGGGGAGGTATAACTATGGCTACACCTTC. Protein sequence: CAISGTGGRYNYGYTF.